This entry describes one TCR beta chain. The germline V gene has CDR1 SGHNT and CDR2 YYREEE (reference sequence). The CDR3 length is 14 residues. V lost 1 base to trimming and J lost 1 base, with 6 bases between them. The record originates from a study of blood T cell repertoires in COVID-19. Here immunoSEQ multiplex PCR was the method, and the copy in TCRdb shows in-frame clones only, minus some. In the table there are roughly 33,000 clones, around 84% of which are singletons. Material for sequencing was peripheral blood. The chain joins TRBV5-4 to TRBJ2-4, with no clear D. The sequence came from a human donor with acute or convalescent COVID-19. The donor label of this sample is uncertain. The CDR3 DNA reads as TGTGCCAGCAGCTTGAATGAGGCCAAAAACATTCAGTACTTC. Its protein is CASSLNEAKNIQYF.